These 8 T cell receptor beta chains originate from one sample sequenced in a study of T cell repertoires in cytomegalovirus infection. One entry per CDR3 protein, called by TCRdb with MiXCR from the reads. The sample carries about 300,000 distinct CDR3 sequences, approximately 10% recorded once. Sequencing input: PBMCs. These receptors originate from a human donor in good health (CMV status not recorded). Some clones in this sample may be carry-over from other donors' samples.

There are many counts of this clonotype. A much larger clone differs by one base, so this may be a read error. This sequence joins TRBV5-1 and TRBJ2-7; D is undetermined. CDR3 size: 11 residues. CDR1 is SGHRS and CDR2 is YFSETQ in the germline V gene. V lost 4 bases and J 0 bases, leaving 2 bases between the germline ends. CDR3 nucleotide sequence: TGCGCCAGCAGCGGCTCCTACGAGCAGTACTTC. The encoded protein is CASSGSYEQYF.

The sample holds many counts of this clonotype. The rearrangement uses TRBV7-8 and TRBJ2-3; 8 nucleotides agree with TRBD2. In germline, CDR1 is SGHVS, CDR2 FQNEAQ. The CDR3 has 17 residues. V shed 6 bases, J shed 0 bases, and the junction held 11 bases outside the gene matches. CDR3: CASSQSVSGGSTDTQYF. The DNA of the CDR3 is TGTGCCAGCAGTCAATCGGTCAGCGGGGGTAGCACAGATACGCAGTATTTT.

This clonotype was observed at least ten times. CDR3 bases: TGTGCCAGTACCTGGGGCCTGGGCATCTACAATGAGCAGTTCTTC. This sequence encodes CASTWGLGIYNEQFF. The chain employs TRBV19 and TRBJ2-1; tentative D call: TRBD1 (5 bases). Between the trimmed V and J ends, which lost 7 bases and 3 bases, there was a span of 16 bases. The V gene's germline CDR1 is LNHDA and CDR2 SQIVND (reference sequence). The CDR3 runs to 15 residues.

The chain carries TRBV10-3 and TRBJ1-1; no reliable D call. The CDR3 covers 11 residues. The V gene lost 7 bases and the J gene lost 1 base, with 4 bases spanning the gap. Germline CDR1 and CDR2: ENHRY and SYGVKD. For the CDR3, the DNA is TGTGCCATCATGGAGAACACTGAAGCTTTCTTT. Amino acids: CAIMENTEAFF.

This clonotype was found many times. The chain employs TRBV19 and TRBJ2-1; D gene uncertain. The CDR3 has 9 amino acids. The V gene's germline CDR1 is LNHDA and CDR2 SQIVND (reference sequence). Trimming left V 8 bases short and J 8 bases short, with 4 bases between. CDR3 bases: TGTGCCAGTGGGCATGAGCAGTTCTTC. It codes for CASGHEQFF.

In this sample, this clonotype turned up many times. The chain links TRBV5-5 to TRBJ2-7; 7 nucleotides line up with TRBD2. Per germline, CDR1 SGHKS and CDR2 YYEKEE (reference sequence). Losses at the gene ends were 4 bases for V and 5 bases for J; bases not matched to a gene: 6. The CDR3 loop spans 13 amino acids. The CDR3 sequence: CASSPSGGNEQYF. The CDR3 DNA is TGTGCCAGCAGCCCCTCCGGGGGGAACGAGCAGTACTTC.

This clonotype was seen many times. The chain has TRBV7-9 and TRBJ2-1, with a weak D call TRBD1 (7 bases). The germline V gene encodes CDR1 SEHNR and CDR2 FQNEAQ (reference sequence). The CDR3 runs 15 residues. V dropped 7 bases and J dropped 5 bases, with 18 bases sitting between them. In DNA form, the CDR3 reads TGTGCCAGCACCTTGGAGGGACAGCCCAACAATGAGCAGTTCTTC. Its translation: CASTLEGQPNNEQFF.

Ten or more counts support this clonotype. One end of the junction varies from germline; a read error may be responsible. This rearrangement joins TRBV7-7 to TRBJ1-1; TRBD1 aligns across 8 bases. The CDR3 length is 13 residues. Germline-derived CDR1 and CDR2 are SSHAT and FNYEAQ (reference sequence). CDR3 residues: CASSFDRGSEAFF. CDR3 nucleotide sequence: TGTGCTAGCAGCTTCGACAGGGGCTCTGAAGCTTTCTTT.